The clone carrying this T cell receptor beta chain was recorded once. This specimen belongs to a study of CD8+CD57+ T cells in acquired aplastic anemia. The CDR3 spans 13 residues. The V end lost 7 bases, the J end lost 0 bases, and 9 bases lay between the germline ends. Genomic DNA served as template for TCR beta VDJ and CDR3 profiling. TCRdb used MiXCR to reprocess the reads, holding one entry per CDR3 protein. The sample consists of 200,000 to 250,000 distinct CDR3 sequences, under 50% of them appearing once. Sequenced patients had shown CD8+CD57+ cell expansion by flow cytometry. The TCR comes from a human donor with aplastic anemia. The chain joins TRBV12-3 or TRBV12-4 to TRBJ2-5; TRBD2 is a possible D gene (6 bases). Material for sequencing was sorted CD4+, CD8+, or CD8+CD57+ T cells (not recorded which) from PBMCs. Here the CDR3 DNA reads TGTGCCAGCACCCGGGACTACCAAGAGACCCAGTACTTC. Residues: CASTRDYQETQYF.